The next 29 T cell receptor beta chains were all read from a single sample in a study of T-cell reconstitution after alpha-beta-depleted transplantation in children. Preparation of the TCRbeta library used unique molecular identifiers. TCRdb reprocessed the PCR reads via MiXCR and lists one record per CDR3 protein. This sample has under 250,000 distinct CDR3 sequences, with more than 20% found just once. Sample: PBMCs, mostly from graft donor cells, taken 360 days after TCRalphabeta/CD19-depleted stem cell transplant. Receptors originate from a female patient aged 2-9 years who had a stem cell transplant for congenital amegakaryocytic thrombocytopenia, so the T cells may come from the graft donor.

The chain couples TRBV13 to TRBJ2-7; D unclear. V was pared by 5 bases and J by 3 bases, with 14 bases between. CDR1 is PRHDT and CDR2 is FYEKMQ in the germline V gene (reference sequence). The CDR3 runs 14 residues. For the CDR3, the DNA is TGTGCCAGCAGCCTCCGGGTCGGCGACTACGAGCAGTACTTC. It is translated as CASSLRVGDYEQYF.

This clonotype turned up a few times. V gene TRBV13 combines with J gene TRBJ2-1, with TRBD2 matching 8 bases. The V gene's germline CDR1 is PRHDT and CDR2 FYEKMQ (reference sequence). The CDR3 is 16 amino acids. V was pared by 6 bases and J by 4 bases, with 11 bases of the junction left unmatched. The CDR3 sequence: CASSQRLAGTYNEQFF. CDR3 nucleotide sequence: TGTGCCAGCAGTCAAAGGTTAGCGGGGACTTACAATGAGCAGTTCTTC.

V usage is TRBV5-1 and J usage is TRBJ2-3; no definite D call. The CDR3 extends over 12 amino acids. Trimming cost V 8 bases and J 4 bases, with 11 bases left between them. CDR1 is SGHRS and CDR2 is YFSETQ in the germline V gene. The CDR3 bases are TGCGCCAGTTTGGGTACCTCAGATACGCAGTATTTT. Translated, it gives CASLGTSDTQYF.

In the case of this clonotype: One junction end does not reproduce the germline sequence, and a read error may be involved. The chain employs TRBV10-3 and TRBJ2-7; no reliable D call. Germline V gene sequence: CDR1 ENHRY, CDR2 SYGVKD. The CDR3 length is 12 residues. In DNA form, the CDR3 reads TGTGCCATCAGTGATCTCTCCTACGAGCAGCACTTC. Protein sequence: CAISDLSYEQHF.

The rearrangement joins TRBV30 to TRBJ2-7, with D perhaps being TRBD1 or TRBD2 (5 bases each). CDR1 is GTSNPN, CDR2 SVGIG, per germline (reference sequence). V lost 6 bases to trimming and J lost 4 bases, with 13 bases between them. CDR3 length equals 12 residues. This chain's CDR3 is CACRGSVYEQYF. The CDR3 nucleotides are TGTGCCTGTCGGGGCAGCGTTTACGAGCAGTACTTC.

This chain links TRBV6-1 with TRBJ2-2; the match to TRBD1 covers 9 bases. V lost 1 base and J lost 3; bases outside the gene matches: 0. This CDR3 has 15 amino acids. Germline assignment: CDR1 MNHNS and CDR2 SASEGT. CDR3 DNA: TGTGCCAGCAGTGAAGGGGACAGGGACACCGGGGAGCTGTTTTTT. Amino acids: CASSEGDRDTGELFF.

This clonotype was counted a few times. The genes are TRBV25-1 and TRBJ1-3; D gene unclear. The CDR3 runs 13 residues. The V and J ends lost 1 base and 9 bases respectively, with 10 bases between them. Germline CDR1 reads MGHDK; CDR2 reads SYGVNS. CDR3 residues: CASSESIRGTIYF. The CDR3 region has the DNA TGTGCCAGCAGTGAATCTATACGAGGCACCATATATTTT.

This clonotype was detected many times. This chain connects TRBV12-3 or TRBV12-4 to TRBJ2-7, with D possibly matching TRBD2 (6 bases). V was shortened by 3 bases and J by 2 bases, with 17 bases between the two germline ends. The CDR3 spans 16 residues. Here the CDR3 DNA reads TGTGCCAGCAGTTTGGAGCAGGGCGCGGGGCCCTACGAGCAGTACTTC. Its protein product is CASSLEQGAGPYEQYF.

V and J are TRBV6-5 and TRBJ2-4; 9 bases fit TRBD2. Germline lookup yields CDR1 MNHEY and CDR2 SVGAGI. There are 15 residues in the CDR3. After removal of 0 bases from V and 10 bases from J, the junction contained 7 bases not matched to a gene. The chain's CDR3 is CASSYSEGGLAIQYF. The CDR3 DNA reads TGTGCCAGCAGTTACTCCGAGGGGGGACTAGCTATTCAGTACTTC.

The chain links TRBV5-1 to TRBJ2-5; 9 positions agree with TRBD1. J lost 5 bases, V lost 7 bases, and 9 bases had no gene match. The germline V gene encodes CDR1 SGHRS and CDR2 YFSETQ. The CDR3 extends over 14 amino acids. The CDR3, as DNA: TGCGCCAGCGGGAAGGGACAGGGTGAGGAGACCCAGTACTTC. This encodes CASGKGQGEETQYF.

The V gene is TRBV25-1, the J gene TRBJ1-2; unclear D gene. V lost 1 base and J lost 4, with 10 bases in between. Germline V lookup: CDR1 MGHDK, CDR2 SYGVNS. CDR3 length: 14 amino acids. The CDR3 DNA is TGTGCCAGCAGTGAATCCCTCCGCAGCTATGGCTACACCTTC. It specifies CASSESLRSYGYTF.

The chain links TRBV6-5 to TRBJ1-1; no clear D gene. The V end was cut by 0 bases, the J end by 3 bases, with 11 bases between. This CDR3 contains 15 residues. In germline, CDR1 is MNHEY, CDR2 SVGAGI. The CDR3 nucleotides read TGTGCCAGCAGTTACTCGGGATGGGAAGACACTGAAGCTTTCTTT. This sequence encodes CASSYSGWEDTEAFF.

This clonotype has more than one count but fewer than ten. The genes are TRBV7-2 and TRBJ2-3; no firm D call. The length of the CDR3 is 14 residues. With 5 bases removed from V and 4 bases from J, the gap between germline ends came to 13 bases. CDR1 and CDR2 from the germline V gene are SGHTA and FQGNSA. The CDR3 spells CASSLGPGADTQYF. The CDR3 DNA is TGTGCCAGCAGCCTAGGACCCGGCGCAGATACGCAGTATTTT.

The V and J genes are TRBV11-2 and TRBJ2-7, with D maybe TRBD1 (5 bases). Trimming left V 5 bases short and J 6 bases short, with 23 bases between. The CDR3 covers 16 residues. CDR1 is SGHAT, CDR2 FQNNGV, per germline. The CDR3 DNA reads TGTGCCAGCAGCGACAGCCCGGGCCAGGGTCTGGGCGAGCAGTACTTC. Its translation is CASSDSPGQGLGEQYF.

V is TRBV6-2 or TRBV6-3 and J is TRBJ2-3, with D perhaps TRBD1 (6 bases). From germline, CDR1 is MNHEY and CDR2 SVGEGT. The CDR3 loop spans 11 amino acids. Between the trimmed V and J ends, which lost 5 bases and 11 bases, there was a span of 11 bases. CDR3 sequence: CASSRQEGQYF. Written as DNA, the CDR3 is TGTGCCAGCAGTCGACAGGAAGGGCAGTATTTT.

CDR3 bases: TGTGCCAGTAGTATCCAGGGGGCGGACTATGGCTACACCTTC. This sequence encodes CASSIQGADYGYTF. The rearrangement uses TRBV19 and TRBJ1-2; 8 nucleotides align to TRBD1. CDR3 length: 14 residues. CDR1 and CDR2 from the germline V gene are LNHDA and SQIVND (reference sequence). The V and J ends lost 3 bases and 3 bases, in that order; junction bases with no gene match: 3.

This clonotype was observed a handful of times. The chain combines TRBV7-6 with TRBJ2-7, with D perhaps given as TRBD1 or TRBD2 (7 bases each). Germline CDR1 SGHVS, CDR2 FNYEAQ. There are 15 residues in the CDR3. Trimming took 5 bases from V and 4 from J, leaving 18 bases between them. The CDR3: CASSIHQGGSYEQYF. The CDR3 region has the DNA TGTGCCAGCAGCATACATCAGGGGGGGTCTTACGAGCAGTACTTC.

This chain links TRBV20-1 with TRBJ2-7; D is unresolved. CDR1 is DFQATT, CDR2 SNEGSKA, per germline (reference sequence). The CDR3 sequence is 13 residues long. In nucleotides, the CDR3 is TGCAGCCCTAGACATACAAATTCTTACGAGCAGTACTTC. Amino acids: CSPRHTNSYEQYF.

In nucleotides, the CDR3 is TGTGCCAGCAGCCCCCGGGAGGACGGACCGAACACTGAAGCTTTCTTT. Residues: CASSPREDGPNTEAFF. The J gene is TRBJ1-1, the V gene TRBV28; D ambiguous. V was trimmed by 6 bases and J by 1 base, leaving 18 bases between them. The germline gives CDR1 MDHEN, CDR2 SYDVKM. There are 16 residues in the CDR3.

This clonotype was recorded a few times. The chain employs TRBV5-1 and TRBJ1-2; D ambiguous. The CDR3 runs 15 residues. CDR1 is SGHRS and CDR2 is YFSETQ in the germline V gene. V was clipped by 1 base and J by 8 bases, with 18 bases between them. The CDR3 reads CASSLFGSPTGGYTF. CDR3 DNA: TGCGCCAGCAGCTTGTTCGGCAGCCCAACCGGGGGCTACACCTTC.

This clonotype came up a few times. DNA for the CDR3: TGTGCCAGCAGTTCCAGGGGATCGGGCACAGATACGCAGTATTTT. It codes for CASSSRGSGTDTQYF. This chain joins TRBV28 and TRBJ2-3; D possibly corresponds to TRBD1 (6 bases). V lost 4 bases and J lost 1, with 12 bases in between. The germline V gene has CDR1 MDHEN and CDR2 SYDVKM. The CDR3 runs to 15 residues.

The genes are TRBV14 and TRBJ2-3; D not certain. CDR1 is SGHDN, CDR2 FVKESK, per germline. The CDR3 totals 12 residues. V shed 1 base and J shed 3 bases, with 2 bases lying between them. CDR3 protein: CASSQVTDTQYF. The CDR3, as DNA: TGTGCCAGCAGCCAAGTAACAGATACGCAGTATTTT.

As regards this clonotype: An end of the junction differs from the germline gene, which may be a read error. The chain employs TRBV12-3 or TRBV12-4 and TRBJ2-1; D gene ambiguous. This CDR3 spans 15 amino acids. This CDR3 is CASSLARKGGNEEFF. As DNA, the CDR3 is TGTGCCAGCAGTTTAGCGCGAAAGGGTGGGAATGAGGAGTTCTTC.

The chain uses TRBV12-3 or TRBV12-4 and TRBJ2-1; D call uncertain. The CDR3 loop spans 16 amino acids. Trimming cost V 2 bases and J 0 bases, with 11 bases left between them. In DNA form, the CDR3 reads TGTGCCAGCAGTTTAAATGCTCGAAGCTCCTACAATGAGCAGTTCTTC. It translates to CASSLNARSSYNEQFF.

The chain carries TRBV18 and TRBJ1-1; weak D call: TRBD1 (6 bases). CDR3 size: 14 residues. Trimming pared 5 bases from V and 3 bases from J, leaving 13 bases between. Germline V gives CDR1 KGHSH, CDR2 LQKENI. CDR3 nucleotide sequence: TGTGCCAGCTCAAGAACAGGGAGATACACTGAAGCTTTCTTT. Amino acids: CASSRTGRYTEAFF.

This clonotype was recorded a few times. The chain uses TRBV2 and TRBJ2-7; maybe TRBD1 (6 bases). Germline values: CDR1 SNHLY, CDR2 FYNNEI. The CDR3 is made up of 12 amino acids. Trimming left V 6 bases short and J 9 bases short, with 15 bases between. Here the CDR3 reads CASRGAQVGQYF. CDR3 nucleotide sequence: TGTGCCAGCAGGGGGGCCCAGGTCGGGCAGTACTTC. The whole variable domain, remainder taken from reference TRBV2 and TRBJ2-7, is EPEVTQTPSHQVTQMGQEVILRCVPISNHLYFYWYRQILGQKVEFLVSFYNNEISEKSEIFDDQFSVERPDGSNFTLKIRSTKLEDSAMYFCASRGAQVGQYFGPGTRLTVT.

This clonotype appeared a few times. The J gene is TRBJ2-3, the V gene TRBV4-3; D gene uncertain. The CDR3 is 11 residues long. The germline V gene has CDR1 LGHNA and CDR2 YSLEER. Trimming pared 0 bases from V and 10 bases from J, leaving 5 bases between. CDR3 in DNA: TGCGCCAGCAGCCAAGACCAGGCGCAGTATTTT. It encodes CASSQDQAQYF.

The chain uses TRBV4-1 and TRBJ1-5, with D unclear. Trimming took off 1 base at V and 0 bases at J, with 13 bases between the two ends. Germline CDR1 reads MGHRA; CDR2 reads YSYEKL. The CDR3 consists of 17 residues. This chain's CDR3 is CASSQVLRGYSNQPQHF. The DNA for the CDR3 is TGCGCCAGCAGCCAAGTTCTCCGAGGATATAGCAATCAGCCCCAGCATTTT.

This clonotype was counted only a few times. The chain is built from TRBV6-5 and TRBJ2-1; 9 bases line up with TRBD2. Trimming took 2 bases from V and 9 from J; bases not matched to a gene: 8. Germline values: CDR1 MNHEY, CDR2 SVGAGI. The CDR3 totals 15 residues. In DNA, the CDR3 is TGTGCCAGCAGTTACGTAGTAGCGGGAGTGGGTGAGCAGTTCTTC. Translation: CASSYVVAGVGEQFF.